The 5 T cell receptor beta chains given below trace back to one sample, sequenced in a study of blood T cell repertoires in COVID-19. The repertoire was sequenced with immunoSEQ multiplex PCR; TCRdb's copy has only in-frame clones and lacks some. The repertoire includes hundreds of thousands of clones, 88% of them detected once, and about 11% sits in the top ten. Material for sequencing was peripheral blood. Receptors originate from a woman younger than 45 with COVID-19, enrolled during active disease.

The chain has TRBV30 and TRBJ2-1; a weak D match, TRBD2 (5 bases). Between the trimmed V and J ends, which lost 0 bases and 4 bases, there was a span of 10 bases. CDR3 length: 14 amino acids. Germline CDR1 is GTSNPN and CDR2 is SVGIG (reference sequence). The chain's CDR3 is CAWSVSAGYNEQFF. In nucleotides, the CDR3 is TGTGCCTGGAGTGTATCTGCGGGTTACAATGAGCAGTTCTTC.

This clone came up many times. V gene TRBV12-2 combines with J gene TRBJ2-3; no check of the table's D call, TRBD2, against the DNA was made. TRBV12-2 is an annotated pseudogene. The CDR3 sequence is 14 residues long. The CDR3 DNA reads as TGTGCAAGTCGCTTACTAGCGGGCACAGATACGCAGTATTTT. It codes for CASRLLAGTDTQYF.

CDR3 sequence reads: CASSPGGWETQYF. Here the CDR3 DNA reads TGTGCCAGCAGCCCAGGGGGCTGGGAGACCCAGTACTTC. This rearrangement joins TRBV5-5 to TRBJ2-5; TRBD1 agrees at 8 bases. From germline, CDR1 is SGHKS and CDR2 YYEKEE (reference sequence). This CDR3 is 13 amino acids long. V trimming: 4 bases; J trimming: 5 bases; junction bases outside the gene matches: 4.

This sequence joins TRBV30 and TRBJ1-5; D unresolved. Germline V gives CDR1 GTSNPN, CDR2 SVGIG (reference sequence). Trimming left V 0 bases short and J 6 bases short, with 9 bases between. The CDR3 loop spans 13 amino acids. CDR3 sequence (DNA): TGTGCCTGGAGTGTAGAGGGCGTTCAGCCCCAGCATTTT. This translates into CAWSVEGVQPQHF.

The rearrangement uses TRBV27 and TRBJ2-2; 8 bases align to TRBD1. CDR3 size: 12 residues. Germline assignment: CDR1 MNHEY and CDR2 SMNVEV (reference sequence). The ends lost 7 bases at V and 8 bases at J; junction bases unmatched: 3. The DNA of the CDR3 is TGTGCCAGCAATCAGGGGGCGGGGGAGCTGTTTTTT. Protein: CASNQGAGELFF.